Listed below are T cell receptor beta chains from one sample, sequenced in a study of blood T cell repertoires in COVID-19. TCRdb's table, derived via immunoSEQ multiplex PCR, lists solely in-frame clones and lacks some. Of 200,000 to 300,000 clones detected, 84% appear once; the ten largest clones hold around 4.2%. The sample comprised peripheral blood. These receptors all come from a man aged 55 to 70 with acute or convalescent COVID-19. CDR3s include the opening cysteine and the closing phenylalanine or tryptophan. D genes are given only for firm matches. Clone size is stated in some rows and not others, as once, few, many or a class when expanded.

CDR3 DNA: TGTGCCAGCAGCGTCGATGCGACTAGCCGCTGGACAGATACGCAGTATTTT
CDR3 protein: CASSVDATSRWTDTQYF
V gene: TRBV9
D gene: TRBD2
clone size: few
J gene: TRBJ2-3

CDR3 DNA: TGTGCCAGCAGCCTCTACAATCAGCCCCAGCATTTT
CDR3 protein: CASSLYNQPQHF
V gene: TRBV5-8
D gene: NA
clone size: NA
J gene: TRBJ1-5

CDR3 DNA: TGTGCCAGCAGCCGGCGGGGACAGGGGACGGATACGCAGTATTTT
CDR3 protein: CASSRRGQGTDTQYF
V gene: TRBV6-6
D gene: TRBD1
clone size: NA
J gene: TRBJ2-3

CDR3 DNA: TGTGCCAGCAGCCCCGTGGGGCGGGGAATAAGCTCCTACGAGCAGTACTTC
CDR3 protein: CASSPVGRGISSYEQYF
V gene: TRBV11-2
D gene: NA
clone size: NA
J gene: TRBJ2-7

CDR3 DNA: TGTGCCAGCAGTGATCCGAAGGACAGGGGTAGTGAAGCTTTCTTT
CDR3 protein: CASSDPKDRGSEAFF
V gene: TRBV2
D gene: TRBD1
clone size: NA
J gene: TRBJ1-1

CDR3 DNA: TGTGCCAGCAGTGACGCGGCTCGCGGCTACACCTTC
CDR3 protein: CASSDAARGYTF
V gene: TRBV6-4
D gene: NA
clone size: NA
J gene: TRBJ1-2

CDR3 DNA: TGTGCCATCAGTGACCCGACTAGGGCGCCCGGCAATGAGCAGTTCTTC
CDR3 protein: CAISDPTRAPGNEQFF
V gene: TRBV10-3
D gene: NA
clone size: NA
J gene: TRBJ2-1

CDR3 DNA: TGTGCCAGCAGCTTAGACCAGGGTAGTCGCGAGCAGTACTTC
CDR3 protein: CASSLDQGSREQYF
V gene: TRBV11-2
D gene: NA
clone size: once
J gene: TRBJ2-7

CDR3 DNA: TGTGCCAGCAGTCGTGGGGCCCCTAACGAGCAGTACTTC
CDR3 protein: CASSRGAPNEQYF
V gene: TRBV3-1/TRBV3-2
D gene: NA
clone size: NA
J gene: TRBJ2-7

CDR3 DNA: TGCGCCAGCAGCCTACAGGGTTTGGGCACAGATACGCAGTATTTT
CDR3 protein: CASSLQGLGTDTQYF
V gene: TRBV5-1
D gene: NA
clone size: NA
J gene: TRBJ2-3

CDR3 DNA: TGTGCCAGCAGTTTCACAGGGGGCAACAATCAGCCCCAGCATTTT
CDR3 protein: CASSFTGGNNQPQHF
V gene: TRBV28
D gene: TRBD1
clone size: NA
J gene: TRBJ1-5

CDR3 DNA: TGTGCCAGCAGCGTAGACGGGTTCTACAATGAGCAGTTCTTC
CDR3 protein: CASSVDGFYNEQFF
V gene: TRBV9
D gene: NA
clone size: NA
J gene: TRBJ2-1

CDR3 DNA: TGCGCCAGCAGCCAACAGGGCACCGGGGAGCTGTTTTTT
CDR3 protein: CASSQQGTGELFF
V gene: TRBV5-1
D gene: NA
clone size: once
J gene: TRBJ2-2

CDR3 DNA: TGTGCCAGCCCAAAGTTCTCAGGGTCCACTGGGGCCAACGTCCTGACTTTC
CDR3 protein: CASPKFSGSTGANVLTF
V gene: TRBV27
D gene: NA
clone size: NA
J gene: TRBJ2-6

CDR3 DNA: TGTGCCAGTAGTATGGGGGCTATCAGACGAACTAACTATGGCTACACCTTC
CDR3 protein: CASSMGAIRRTNYGYTF
V gene: TRBV19
D gene: NA
clone size: NA
J gene: TRBJ1-2

CDR3 DNA: TGTGCCAGCAGTCCGGGACACCTCTATGGCTACACCTTC
CDR3 protein: CASSPGHLYGYTF
V gene: TRBV5-6
D gene: NA
clone size: NA
J gene: TRBJ1-2

CDR3 DNA: TGTGCCAGCAGCTTGGAAGGGGTCGAGCAGTACTTC
CDR3 protein: CASSLEGVEQYF
V gene: TRBV5-4
D gene: NA
clone size: NA
J gene: TRBJ2-7

CDR3 DNA: TGTGCCAGCAGCTTAGGGAGCCTTGGGAGCAATCAGCCCCAGCATTTT
CDR3 protein: CASSLGSLGSNQPQHF
V gene: TRBV7-9
D gene: NA
clone size: NA
J gene: TRBJ1-5

CDR3 DNA: TGTGCCACCGGGACCTTAGCGGAAGAGCAGTTCTTC
CDR3 protein: CATGTLAEEQFF
V gene: TRBV5-6
D gene: NA
clone size: NA
J gene: TRBJ2-1

CDR3 DNA: TGTGCCAGCAGCGTGTCTAGCACAGATACGCAGTATTTT
CDR3 protein: CASSVSSTDTQYF
V gene: TRBV5-8
D gene: NA
clone size: NA
J gene: TRBJ2-3

CDR3 DNA: TGTGCCAGCAGCCCTCTGCGCCCAGGGGCCGGTGAGCAGTTCTTC
CDR3 protein: CASSPLRPGAGEQFF
V gene: TRBV14
D gene: NA
clone size: NA
J gene: TRBJ2-1

CDR3 DNA: TGTGCCAGCAGCCTAGCGGGAGTGGGCACAGATACGCAGTATTTT
CDR3 protein: CASSLAGVGTDTQYF
V gene: TRBV9
D gene: TRBD2
clone size: NA
J gene: TRBJ2-3

CDR3 DNA: TGCGCCAGCAGCAGAGACAGGGCAGCGGGCACCGGGGAGCTGTTTTTT
CDR3 protein: CASSRDRAAGTGELFF
V gene: TRBV5-1
D gene: NA
clone size: NA
J gene: TRBJ2-2

CDR3 DNA: TGCGCCAGCAGCTTGGGACAGTCTGGGGCCAACGTCCTGACTTTC
CDR3 protein: CASSLGQSGANVLTF
V gene: TRBV5-1
D gene: NA
clone size: few
J gene: TRBJ2-6

CDR3 DNA: TGTGCCAGCAGCCTGGGGAGTTGGGAGACCCAGTACTTC
CDR3 protein: CASSLGSWETQYF
V gene: TRBV3-1/TRBV3-2
D gene: NA
clone size: NA
J gene: TRBJ2-5

CDR3 DNA: TGCAGTGCGACTAGCGCCTACGAGCAGTACTTC
CDR3 protein: CSATSAYEQYF
V gene: TRBV20-1
D gene: TRBD2
clone size: NA
J gene: TRBJ2-7

CDR3 DNA: TGTGCCAGCAAGCTATCCGTGGCTAATGAAAAACTGTTTTTT
CDR3 protein: CASKLSVANEKLFF
V gene: TRBV28
D gene: NA
clone size: NA
J gene: TRBJ1-4

CDR3 DNA: TGTGCCAGTAGTATTAGCGGGAGGCCCTACAATGAGCAGTTCTTC
CDR3 protein: CASSISGRPYNEQFF
V gene: TRBV19
D gene: TRBD2
clone size: NA
J gene: TRBJ2-1

CDR3 DNA: TGTGCCAGCAGCAGGGAGGCCGGGGAGCTGTTTTTT
CDR3 protein: CASSREAGELFF
V gene: TRBV11-3
D gene: NA
clone size: NA
J gene: TRBJ2-2

CDR3 DNA: TGTGCCAGCAGCCAAGTCCGCACATACACCGGGGAGCTGTTTTTT
CDR3 protein: CASSQVRTYTGELFF
V gene: TRBV3-1/TRBV3-2
D gene: NA
clone size: NA
J gene: TRBJ2-2

CDR3 DNA: TGTGCCAGCAGCTTAGGCCTCACAGATACGCAGTATTTT
CDR3 protein: CASSLGLTDTQYF
V gene: TRBV13
D gene: NA
clone size: NA
J gene: TRBJ2-3

CDR3 DNA: TGCGCCAGCACGAAGGATGAGCGGCCCTCCCCAGATACGCAGTATTTT
CDR3 protein: CASTKDERPSPDTQYF
V gene: TRBV5-1
D gene: NA
clone size: NA
J gene: TRBJ2-3

CDR3 DNA: TGTGCCAGCAGCTTAGGGACAGGGCGCCACAATGAGCAGTTCTTC
CDR3 protein: CASSLGTGRHNEQFF
V gene: TRBV7-2
D gene: TRBD1
clone size: NA
J gene: TRBJ2-1

CDR3 DNA: TGTGCCAGCAACGTCGGAACCCGGGGGTATGGCTACACCTTC
CDR3 protein: CASNVGTRGYGYTF
V gene: TRBV9
D gene: NA
clone size: NA
J gene: TRBJ1-2

CDR3 DNA: TGTGCCAGCAGGCGGACAGGCTCTAGCACAGATACGCAGTATTTT
CDR3 protein: CASRRTGSSTDTQYF
V gene: TRBV2
D gene: TRBD1
clone size: NA
J gene: TRBJ2-3

CDR3 DNA: TGTGCCAGCAAGGGACAGGGGAAGGAGGAAAAACTGTTTTTT
CDR3 protein: CASKGQGKEEKLFF
V gene: TRBV21-1
D gene: NA
clone size: NA
J gene: TRBJ1-4

CDR3 DNA: TGTGCCAGCAGACCCACAGGGGGCATTCAGTACTTC
CDR3 protein: CASRPTGGIQYF
V gene: TRBV28
D gene: TRBD1
clone size: NA
J gene: TRBJ2-4

CDR3 DNA: TGCGCCAGCAGTGAGGGCGGGGGGGCTCTCTACAATGAGCAGTTCTTC
CDR3 protein: CASSEGGGALYNEQFF
V gene: TRBV10-1
D gene: TRBD2
clone size: NA
J gene: TRBJ2-1

CDR3 DNA: TGTGCCAGCAGCGTAGAGGGAGGAGGATGGGGCAATCAGCCCCAGCATTTT
CDR3 protein: CASSVEGGGWGNQPQHF
V gene: TRBV9
D gene: NA
clone size: few
J gene: TRBJ1-5

CDR3 DNA: TGTGCCAGCAGTTTATTGGCAGGGGGCGCGATAAATCAGCCCCAGCATTTT
CDR3 protein: CASSLLAGGAINQPQHF
V gene: TRBV28
D gene: TRBD1
clone size: NA
J gene: TRBJ1-5

CDR3 DNA: TGTGCCAGCAGCAAACAGACTAGCTTGGAGCAGTACTTC
CDR3 protein: CASSKQTSLEQYF
V gene: TRBV7-2
D gene: TRBD2
clone size: NA
J gene: TRBJ2-7

CDR3 DNA: TGTGCCAGCAGTTACGGACTAGGGGAGCAGTACTTC
CDR3 protein: CASSYGLGEQYF
V gene: TRBV6-2/TRBV6-3
D gene: TRBD2
clone size: NA
J gene: TRBJ2-7

CDR3 DNA: TGTGCCAGCAGCCCACGTCTAGCGGGGAGCACAGATACGCAGTATTTT
CDR3 protein: CASSPRLAGSTDTQYF
V gene: TRBV14
D gene: TRBD2
clone size: few
J gene: TRBJ2-3

CDR3 DNA: TGTGCCAGCTCACCCATCGGAGGGTCCACTGAAGCTTTCTTT
CDR3 protein: CASSPIGGSTEAFF
V gene: TRBV18
D gene: NA
clone size: NA
J gene: TRBJ1-1

CDR3 DNA: TGTGCCAGCAGCTTAGGAGGGGGGGCCTCCTACGAGCAGTACTTC
CDR3 protein: CASSLGGGASYEQYF
V gene: TRBV11-3
D gene: NA
clone size: NA
J gene: TRBJ2-7

CDR3 DNA: TGTGCCAGCAGCTCAGGACACTCTGGAAACACCATATATTTT
CDR3 protein: CASSSGHSGNTIYF
V gene: TRBV11-3
D gene: NA
clone size: NA
J gene: TRBJ1-3

CDR3 DNA: TGTGCCAGCAGCGTCGGGGAAAACTCTGGGGCCAACGTCCTGACTTTC
CDR3 protein: CASSVGENSGANVLTF
V gene: TRBV5-8
D gene: NA
clone size: NA
J gene: TRBJ2-6

CDR3 DNA: TGCGCCAGCAGCTTGTTCCGCGGCGAGCAGTACTTC
CDR3 protein: CASSLFRGEQYF
V gene: TRBV5-1
D gene: NA
clone size: NA
J gene: TRBJ2-7

CDR3 DNA: TGTGCCAGCAGTGAGAACAGCTACAATGAGCAGTTCTTC
CDR3 protein: CASSENSYNEQFF
V gene: TRBV2
D gene: NA
clone size: NA
J gene: TRBJ2-1

CDR3 DNA: TGTGCCAGCAGCTTAGTGACTAGCGGGGTCTACGAGCAGTACTTC
CDR3 protein: CASSLVTSGVYEQYF
V gene: TRBV7-8
D gene: TRBD2
clone size: NA
J gene: TRBJ2-7

CDR3 DNA: TGTGCCAGCAGCTTCAGGGGTAATTCACCCCTCCACTTT
CDR3 protein: CASSFRGNSPLHF
V gene: TRBV6-5
D gene: NA
clone size: NA
J gene: TRBJ1-6

CDR3 DNA: TGTGCCAGCAGTTACTCGGGTCTGGGCGCAGATACGCAGTATTTT
CDR3 protein: CASSYSGLGADTQYF
V gene: TRBV6-5
D gene: NA
clone size: NA
J gene: TRBJ2-3

CDR3 DNA: TGTGCCAGCAGTGAACAAGGCCTAGCGGGAGGGGGTGAGCAGTTCTTC
CDR3 protein: CASSEQGLAGGGEQFF
V gene: TRBV2
D gene: TRBD2
clone size: few
J gene: TRBJ2-1

CDR3 DNA: TGTGCCAGCAGCCTCCAAGAGACCCAGTACTTC
CDR3 protein: CASSLQETQYF
V gene: TRBV7-2
D gene: NA
clone size: NA
J gene: TRBJ2-5

CDR3 DNA: TGTGCCAGCAGTTTATCGCGAGGGTTCGATGGCTACACCTTC
CDR3 protein: CASSLSRGFDGYTF
V gene: TRBV27
D gene: NA
clone size: once
J gene: TRBJ1-2

CDR3 DNA: TGTGCCAGTAGTGCACAGGTAGGGAATGAGCAGTTCTTC
CDR3 protein: CASSAQVGNEQFF
V gene: TRBV19
D gene: NA
clone size: NA
J gene: TRBJ2-1

CDR3 DNA: TGTGCCAGCAGAGGGGACAGGGTAGGGGCCTACGAGCAGTACTTC
CDR3 protein: CASRGDRVGAYEQYF
V gene: TRBV6-5
D gene: TRBD1
clone size: NA
J gene: TRBJ2-7

CDR3 DNA: TGTACCTGGAGTGCGGGAGATACGCAGTATTTT
CDR3 protein: CTWSAGDTQYF
V gene: TRBV30
D gene: NA
clone size: once
J gene: TRBJ2-3

CDR3 DNA: TGTGCCAGCAGTTACGGTGGGACTAGCGGGAGAAATGAGCAGTTCTTC
CDR3 protein: CASSYGGTSGRNEQFF
V gene: TRBV6-6
D gene: TRBD2
clone size: NA
J gene: TRBJ2-1